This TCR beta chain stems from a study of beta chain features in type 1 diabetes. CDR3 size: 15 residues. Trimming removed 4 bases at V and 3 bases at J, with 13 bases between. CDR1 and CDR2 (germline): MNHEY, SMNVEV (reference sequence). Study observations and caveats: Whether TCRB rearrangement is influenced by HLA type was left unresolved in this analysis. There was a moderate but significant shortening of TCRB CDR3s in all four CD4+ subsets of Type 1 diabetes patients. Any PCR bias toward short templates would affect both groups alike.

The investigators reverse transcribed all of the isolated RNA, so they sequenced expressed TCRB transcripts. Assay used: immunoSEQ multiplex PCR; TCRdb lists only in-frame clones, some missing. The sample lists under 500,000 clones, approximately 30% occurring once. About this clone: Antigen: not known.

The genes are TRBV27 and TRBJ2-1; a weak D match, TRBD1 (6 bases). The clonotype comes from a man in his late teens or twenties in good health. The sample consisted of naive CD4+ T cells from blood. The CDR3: CASSSRTAYYNEQFF. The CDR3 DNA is TGTGCCAGCAGTTCTCGGACAGCCTACTACAATGAGCAGTTCTTC.